This TCR beta chain comes out of a study of T cell responses to AZD1222 COVID-19 vaccine. Study in general: Pooled in the analysis were second doses at about 4 or about 12 weeks.

Clones were sequenced by immunoSEQ multiplex PCR, and TCRdb holds only the in-frame ones, with some missing. The repertoire holds about 99,000 clones, around nine tenths seen once, with around 2.8% in the top ten. The CDR3 sequence is 12 residues long. Trimming cost V 4 bases and J 4 bases, with 7 bases left between them. Germline values: CDR1 SNHLY, CDR2 FYNNEI. For this clone: Its antigen is not known.

Findings and caveats of the study: White British ancestry dominated among donors, who included more females, and clonal diversity was possibly underestimated. Vaccine-related CD4 TCRs covered spike, predominating at 160-218 and 743-854. Repertoires were sampled only after the peak T cell response.

V is TRBV2 and J is TRBJ1-2; no clear D gene. Sequences were derived from peripheral blood, sampled on day 0 of AZD1222 vaccination. The receptor was derived from an adult in good health. CDR3: CASSALSYGYTF. In DNA form, the CDR3 reads TGTGCCAGCAGTGCTCTCTCCTATGGCTACACCTTC.